This TCR beta chain appears in the sequencing data of a study of blood T cells in healthy people across ages (dated by TCRdb to the mid-2010s). Turning to the overall study: Template switching captured roughly one uniquely barcoded TCR beta cDNA molecule per two T cells in model experiments. The study measured age-related changes in TCR beta repertoire diversity using deep sequencing normalized with unique cDNA molecular identifiers. The donors were divided into four age groups: young (average 16 years), middle-aged (about 40), aged (approximately 62) and long-lived (roughly 88). To avoid experimental bias, donors of different ages were randomly spread across the sequencing lanes. For two donors (one aged 18 to 29 and one aged 80 or older), the study analyzed two additional independent replicas of 1 million unique cDNA reads from the same blood draw.

Donors were a few dozen systemically healthy Caucasian individuals from Russia aged about 6 to 100 years. Around 10 milliliters of peripheral blood were collected from each donor into EDTA-treated Vacutainer tubes. Ficoll-Paque density-gradient centrifugation was used to isolate PBMCs, with at least 6.5 million obtained per sample. Total RNA was extracted from PBMCs with Trizol reagent, with at least 6 micrograms obtained per sample. The percentages of naive CD45RAhigh/CD27high T cells were determined by flow cytometry on a PBMC aliquot from every donor. Germline trimming amounts to 5 bases on V and 4 bases on J, with 8 as the count of junction bases outside the gene matches. CDR1 DFQATT and CDR2 SNEGSKA are derived from the germline V gene (reference sequence). Taken from cysteine to phenylalanine, the CDR3 has 14 residues. This entry keeps only the CDR3 DNA: 42 bases, framed from base 1. Of note for this clonotype: Its antigen is unknown. No base-level quality is on record; no much larger clone is a single base apart.

Beyond this particular receptor, the publication reports: Estimates of total diversity based on one million sequenced T cells were regarded as lower bounds and as underestimates. Observed TCR beta diversity per million T cells fell roughly linearly with age, and a significant reduction was already apparent by age around 39. Compared with the aged group, the long-lived group had more naive CD4+ T cells, fewer expanded clones and increased TCR diversity, suggesting age selection. The CMV infection status of donors was not known, potentially confounding age-related changes in expanded clonotypes. Bulk unsorted PBMC profiling prevented conclusive comparison of naive and antigen-experienced compartments. A strong correlation was found between observed TCR beta diversity and the percentage of naive T cells measured by flow cytometry.

The library was obtained by 5' RACE. The sequencing machine was an Illumina HiSeq 2500. A second PCR of roughly 7 to 11 cycles was run with a J-beta primer mix and a sample-barcoded 5' primer. Each TCR beta cDNA molecule received a unique molecular identifier from a template-switch 5' adaptor carrying 12 random nucleotides. Each sample yielded at least 2.5 million CDR3-containing paired-end reads. First-strand cDNA synthesis was performed from all RNA using the Mint cDNA synthesis kit, with priming by a TRBC-specific oligonucleotide. Following uracil-DNA glycosylase treatment, a first 18-cycle PCR with universal primers M1SS and BC2_uni_R was performed on all cDNA. As for how the authors treated the data: For normalization, 1 million high-quality reads were randomly selected from each sample, with every read carrying a distinct molecular identifier. Reads sharing molecular identifiers were discarded rather than binned into consensus sequences. MiTCR, run with a Q25 quality threshold and the strictest error-elimination algorithm, handled CDR3 identification, clonotype clustering and error correction. A nonparametric unseen species model with Euler transformation was used to estimate lower-bound total TCR beta diversity. Using fastp at Q25 and MiXCR, TCRdb reprocessed the public reads and kept productive beta chains. Identical CDR3 proteins give one entry, which carries the most common genes and DNA. TCRdb assigned the V and J calls; the authors' analysis was not used. Here the sample has 950,000 to 1,200,000 distinct CDR3 sequences; 35% to 40% occur a single time. Clones ranked in the top ten supply less than 15% of the sample.

The sample was blood. The V and J genes are TRBV20-1 and TRBJ1-1; the junction holds 9 bases that match TRBD1. This receptor was taken from a man aged 18 to 30 in good health. The encoded CDR3 is CSAGDDRGSTEAFF. The bases are TGCAGTGCTGGGGATGACAGGGGGAGCACTGAAGCTTTCTTT.